These T cell receptor beta chains were read from a single sample in a study of blood T cell repertoires in COVID-19. Produced via immunoSEQ multiplex PCR; TCRdb's table is partial and in-frame only. The data show about 270,000 clones, with around four fifths seen just once and less than 4.5% held by the top ten. The sequenced sample was peripheral blood. The origin of the receptors is a woman aged 50 to 60 with active or convalescent COVID-19. Each CDR3 is given with its conserved first and last residue. The D gene is left open where the match is weak. Expanded clones are given a class, and other clones once, few, many or no size at all.

>TRBJ1-2|TRBV19|NA|NA
CASSPFGEGYTF
TGTGCCAGTAGTCCATTCGGGGAAGGCTACACCTTC
>TRBJ2-1|TRBV7-9|NA|NA
CASSPSLFQFF
TGTGCCAGCAGCCCCTCTCTTTTCCAGTTCTTC
>TRBJ1-2|TRBV19|NA|NA
CASSIRGAYGYTF
TGTGCCAGTAGTATCCGGGGGGCCTATGGCTACACCTTC
>TRBJ1-1|TRBV7-8|TRBD1|few
CASSLPRTGLNTEAFF
TGTGCCAGCAGCTTACCGAGGACAGGGCTTAACACTGAAGCTTTCTTT
>TRBJ1-1|TRBV27|NA|NA
CASSLEGGEAFF
TGTGCCAGCAGTTTAGAAGGCGGGGAAGCTTTCTTT
>TRBJ2-7|TRBV11-2|TRBD1|NA
CASSSDRGRDEQYF
TGTGCCAGCAGCTCCGACAGGGGGCGGGACGAGCAGTACTTC
>TRBJ1-5|TRBV2|TRBD1|NA
CASSAIKMDRGLPGFNQPQHF
TGTGCCAGCAGTGCAATCAAGATGGACAGGGGGCTTCCGGGCTTTAATCAGCCCCAGCATTTT
>TRBJ2-5|TRBV2|TRBD2|NA
CASSGLAGEETQYF
TGTGCCAGCAGTGGTTTAGCGGGAGAAGAGACCCAGTACTTC
>TRBJ1-2|TRBV10-3|NA|NA
CANYNTGGGYTF
TGTGCCAACTACAACACGGGGGGTGGCTACACCTTC
>TRBJ2-7|TRBV5-1|NA|NA
CASREGGSPYEQYF
TGCGCCAGCAGGGAGGGAGGTTCCCCCTACGAGCAGTACTTC
>TRBJ1-1|TRBV6-5|NA|few
CASSYRGKDTEAFF
TGTGCCAGCAGTTACAGGGGAAAAGACACTGAAGCTTTCTTT
>TRBJ2-2|TRBV9|NA|NA
CASRSGTNTGELFF
TGTGCCAGCAGATCCGGGACTAACACCGGGGAGCTGTTTTTT
>TRBJ2-1|TRBV6-5|TRBD2|NA
CASSYSGSGSYNEQFF
TGTGCCAGCAGTTACTCAGGCAGCGGGAGCTACAATGAGCAGTTCTTC
>TRBJ2-2|TRBV7-2|NA|NA
CASSLFGQGNTGELFF
TGTGCCAGCAGCTTATTCGGTCAGGGGAACACCGGGGAGCTGTTTTTT
>TRBJ1-5|TRBV28|TRBD1|few
CASWGQPSNQPQHF
TGTGCCAGTTGGGGACAGCCTAGCAATCAGCCCCAGCATTTT
>TRBJ1-2|TRBV6-5|NA|NA
CASSTGTNYGYTF
TGTGCCAGCAGTACAGGAACTAACTATGGCTACACCTTC
>TRBJ2-3|TRBV5-1|TRBD2|once
CASATSGISPDTQYF
TGCGCCAGCGCAACTAGCGGGATATCCCCAGATACGCAGTATTTT
>TRBJ1-1|TRBV2|NA|many
CASRKGRSTEAFF
TGTGCCAGCAGAAAAGGGAGGTCCACTGAAGCTTTCTTT
>TRBJ1-1|TRBV9|TRBD1|NA
CASSAQGIHTEAFF
TGTGCCAGCAGCGCACAGGGGATTCACACTGAAGCTTTCTTT
>TRBJ1-2|TRBV5-4|NA|NA
CASSRDGAYGYTF
TGTGCCAGCAGCCGCGATGGGGCCTATGGCTACACCTTC
>TRBJ1-2|TRBV19|NA|NA
CASSIDGTIYGYTF
TGTGCCAGTAGTATAGATGGGACAATTTATGGCTACACCTTC
>TRBJ1-1|TRBV15|NA|NA
CATSRNNRVQAFF
TGTGCCACCAGCAGAAATAACAGGGTTCAAGCTTTCTTT
>TRBJ1-1|TRBV29-1|NA|NA
CSVEDRLNTEAFF
TGCAGCGTTGAAGACAGGCTGAACACTGAAGCTTTCTTT
>TRBJ2-7|TRBV5-1|TRBD1|NA
CASSPDRQGAGEQYF
TGCGCCAGCAGCCCGGACCGACAGGGGGCGGGGGAGCAGTACTTC
>TRBJ2-1|TRBV9|NA|NA
CASSVSGSSSYNEQFF
TGTGCCAGCAGCGTAAGCGGGTCTAGCTCCTACAATGAGCAGTTCTTC
>TRBJ1-3|TRBV18|TRBD1|NA
CASSLGTGATGNTIYF
TGTGCCAGCTCACTCGGGACAGGGGCAACTGGAAACACCATATATTTT
>TRBJ2-1|TRBV10-1|TRBD2|NA
CASSPGLAGDNEQFF
TGCGCCAGCAGTCCGGGACTAGCGGGGGACAATGAGCAGTTCTTC
>TRBJ1-4|TRBV27|NA|NA
CASSLWPAGSGEKLFF
TGTGCCAGCAGTTTATGGCCCGCCGGGAGTGGTGAAAAACTGTTTTTT
>TRBJ2-5|TRBV7-6|NA|NA
CASSLGLWETQYF
TGTGCCAGCAGCTTAGGGCTTTGGGAGACCCAGTACTTC
>TRBJ1-2|TRBV5-6|TRBD1|few
CASSIGQGAKGYTF
TGTGCCAGCAGCATAGGACAGGGGGCTAAGGGCTACACCTTC
>TRBJ2-7|TRBV19|NA|NA
CASSIATSLPYEQYF
TGTGCCAGTAGTATAGCCACTAGCCTACCATACGAGCAGTACTTC
>TRBJ2-7|TRBV6-1|TRBD2|NA
CASSEFGTSGRASYEQYF
TGTGCCAGCAGTGAATTTGGGACTAGCGGGAGGGCCTCCTACGAGCAGTACTTC
>TRBJ2-7|TRBV28|NA|NA
CASTPLRGTYEQYF
TGTGCCAGCACCCCGCTCCGGGGGACCTACGAGCAGTACTTC
>TRBJ2-1|TRBV4-1|NA|NA
CASSQDLHLSNEQFF
TGCGCCAGCAGCCAAGATTTACACCTTTCCAATGAGCAGTTCTTC
>TRBJ1-2|TRBV4-1|TRBD1|NA
CASSRDGQGTYGYTF
TGCGCCAGCAGCCGGGACGGACAGGGGACGTATGGCTACACCTTC
>TRBJ2-2|TRBV6-5|NA|NA
CAARLNSNTGELFF
TGTGCCGCCAGGCTCAATTCGAACACCGGGGAGCTGTTTTTT